The 10 T cell receptor beta chains reported below all come from one sample, sequenced in a study of blood T cell repertoires in COVID-19 (dated by TCRdb to the early 2020s). Library construction relied on the immunoSEQ multiplex PCR assay. TCRdb took over this immuneACCESS table, retaining in-frame rearrangements with V and J assigned. Such tables are incomplete; in checked studies, under half of the missing clones stem from an unresolved V gene, and the remainder is unexplained. The sample table holds approximately 20,000 clones, of which 65% to 90% were seen once. The ten largest make up about 46% of the sample. The sequenced sample was peripheral blood. The receptors were gathered from a man between 65 and 79 years old with acute or convalescent COVID-19.

V usage is TRBV7-2 and J usage is TRBJ1-1, with D unresolved. Germline loops: CDR1 SGHTA, CDR2 FQGNSA. The CDR3 is 13 residues long. The germline V and J ends were trimmed by 5 bases and 2 bases, with 9 bases remaining between them. Written as DNA, the CDR3 is TGTGCCAGCAGCCTAAGACAAAACACTGAAGCTTTCTTT. Protein: CASSLRQNTEAFF. Supplemented by reference TRBV7-2 and TRBJ1-1, the full variable domain reads GAGVSQSPSNKVTEKGKDVELRCDPISGHTALYWYRQSLGQGLEFLIYFQGNSAPDKSGLPSDRFSAERTGGSVSTLTIQRTQQEDSAVYLCASSLRQNTEAFFGQGTRLTVV.

V usage is TRBV19 and J usage is TRBJ2-7; 9 positions match TRBD1. The V and J ends lost 3 bases and 2 bases, in that order; junction bases with no gene match: 2. The CDR3 sequence is 14 residues long. Germline V gives CDR1 LNHDA, CDR2 SQIVND (reference sequence). The CDR3 reads CASSMTGGTYEQYF. The CDR3 DNA follows: TGTGCCAGTAGTATGACAGGGGGGACCTACGAGCAGTACTTC.

The chain recombines TRBV5-4 with TRBJ2-1, with a possible D match to TRBD1 (6 bases). This CDR3 is 15 amino acids long. Germline CDR1 SGHNT, CDR2 YYREEE (reference sequence). V lost 4 bases, J lost 5 bases, and 16 bases lay in between. The CDR3 nucleotides read TGTGCCAGCAGCCGGGTAAGGGGGTCAAACAATGAGCAGTTCTTC. Its protein product is CASSRVRGSNNEQFF.

This clone was detected only a few times. The rearrangement links TRBV12-3 or TRBV12-4 to TRBJ1-1, with 7 nucleotides matching TRBD1. This CDR3 is built from 13 residues. V gave up 5 bases and J gave up 4 bases; unmatched junction bases: 4. The CDR3 DNA is TGTGCCAGCAGTAGGGGACAGAGCACTGAAGCTTTCTTT. Its protein is CASSRGQSTEAFF.

The gene calls are TRBV19 and TRBJ1-2, with D hard to call. V lost 3 bases to trimming and J lost 4 bases, with 18 bases between them. Germline lookup yields CDR1 LNHDA and CDR2 SQIVND (reference sequence). The CDR3 has 16 amino acids. The CDR3 reads CASSMGIGEVAYGYTF. DNA for the CDR3: TGTGCCAGTAGTATGGGGATTGGGGAGGTGGCCTATGGCTACACCTTC.

This chain connects TRBV5-8 to TRBJ2-1, with TRBD2 matching over 7 bases. The V gene end was trimmed by 4 bases and the J gene end by 2 bases; junction bases not matched to a gene: 9. This CDR3 comprises 16 residues. Germline CDR1 reads SGHTS; CDR2 reads YDEGEE. For the CDR3, the DNA is TGTGCCAGCAGCCTCCCTGGCGGGAGTCCCTACAATGAGCAGTTCTTC. This codes for CASSLPGGSPYNEQFF.

This clone appeared a single time. This chain connects TRBV7-2 to TRBJ1-2, with D tentatively TRBD1 (6 bases). Deletions cut 4 bases from V and 4 bases from J, with 13 bases between. The CDR3 is 14 residues long. Germline lookup yields CDR1 SGHTA and CDR2 FQGNSA. CDR3 sequence reads: CASSSGGAGYGYTF. CDR3 bases: TGTGCCAGCAGCTCGGGGGGGGCTGGCTATGGCTACACCTTC.

The chain couples TRBV19 to TRBJ2-2, with TRBD2 matching 9 bases. The J segment lost 4 bases and the V segment lost 4 bases, leaving 10 bases of the junction unmatched. Germline V CDR1 and CDR2: LNHDA, SQIVND (reference sequence). The CDR3 is 17 amino acids. The CDR3 spells CASSNAGGRAITGELFF. The CDR3 region has the DNA TGTGCCAGTAGTAATGCGGGCGGGAGGGCCATCACCGGGGAGCTGTTTTTT.

This rearrangement joins TRBV3-1 (or the pseudogene TRBV3-2) to TRBJ1-1, with TRBD1 identical over 8 bases. The germline V gene has CDR1 LGHDT and CDR2 YNNKEL (reference sequence). This CDR3 comprises 16 residues. V lost 4 bases and J lost 5; bases outside the gene matches: 12. CDR3 in DNA: TGTGCCAGCAGCCCTCTTTTGACAGGGGTGCAAACTGAAGCTTTCTTT. This gives the protein CASSPLLTGVQTEAFF.

This chain links TRBV5-1 with TRBJ1-2; TRBD1 aligns across 9 bases. CDR1 and CDR2 (germline): SGHRS, YFSETQ. The V and J ends lost 5 bases and 4 bases, in that order; junction bases with no gene match: 0. The CDR3 is 12 amino acids. The CDR3 nucleotides read TGCGCCAGCAGGGGACAGGGCTATGGCTACACCTTC. Translation: CASRGQGYGYTF.